These 19 T cell receptor beta chains were all obtained from the same sample, sequenced in a study of T-cell memory formation after mild COVID-19 (dated by TCRdb to about 2021). The library was built by means of 5' RACE. The sequencer was an Illumina NovaSeq 6000. TCRdb applied fastp at Q25 and MiXCR to the public reads, then kept only in-frame beta chains. All rows with the same CDR3 protein become a single entry with the most common DNA and genes. Recorded for this sample are 400,000 or so distinct CDR3 sequences; around 19% of them occurred a single time. The ten largest clones represent approximately 8.1% of the sample. Sequencing was performed on PBMCs or a T cell subset sorted from them (not recorded which). Receptors originate from an adult woman who had mild COVID-19 (a few samples of this study predate the infection). The sample titles of this study are shuffled in the database, so cell type and time point are left out; the donor was told from shared clones.

The rearrangement uses TRBV5-6 and TRBJ1-5, with D maybe TRBD1 (5 bases). Germline V gene sequence: CDR1 SGHDT, CDR2 YYEEEE. This CDR3 comprises 15 residues. V was cut by 0 bases and J by 2 bases, with 9 bases left in between. CDR3 in amino acids: CASSLGDWGNQPQHF. As DNA, the CDR3 is TGTGCCAGCAGCTTGGGGGACTGGGGCAATCAGCCCCAGCATTTT.

The chain employs TRBV6-5 and TRBJ2-5; D call uncertain. Trimming removed 8 bases from V and 2 bases from J, with 9 bases in between. CDR3 length: 12 amino acids. Per germline, CDR1 MNHEY and CDR2 SVGAGI. CDR3 nucleotide sequence: TGTGCCAGCCTACCTTCACAAGAGACCCAGTACTTC. Protein sequence: CASLPSQETQYF.

Only a few counts were recorded for this clonotype. The J gene is TRBJ2-1, the V gene TRBV6-5; 12 bases fit TRBD2. V lost 2 bases to trimming and J lost 7 bases; unmatched junction nucleotides: 9. CDR3 size: 17 residues. CDR1 and CDR2 (germline): MNHEY, SVGAGI. The CDR3 nucleotides are TGTGCCAGCAGTTACCGCTCCGGGGGACTAGCGGGTAATGAGCAGTTCTTC. Its protein product is CASSYRSGGLAGNEQFF.

The chain employs TRBV7-9 and TRBJ2-5; a possible D gene is TRBD2 (5 bases). With 5 bases removed from V and 1 base from J, the gap between germline ends came to 11 bases. Germline CDR1 is SEHNR and CDR2 is FQNEAQ (reference sequence). This CDR3 has 14 amino acids. CDR3 region: CASSPGEFQETQYF. DNA of the CDR3: TGTGCCAGCAGCCCCGGGGAGTTCCAAGAGACCCAGTACTTC.

The chain is built from TRBV6-2 or TRBV6-3 and TRBJ2-1; the D gene is possibly TRBD2 (5 bases). The CDR3 covers 16 residues. The V end lost 6 bases, the J end lost 1 base, and 16 bases lay between the germline ends. Per the germline V gene, CDR1 is MNHEY and CDR2 is SVGEGT. DNA of the CDR3: TGTGCCAGCAGCCCTTGGGCGGGCCCATCCTACAATGAGCAGTTCTTC. The encoded protein is CASSPWAGPSYNEQFF.

The chain employs TRBV19 and TRBJ2-7; D is possibly TRBD1 (5 bases). Germline-derived CDR1 and CDR2 are LNHDA and SQIVND (reference sequence). Trimming cost V 3 bases and J 0 bases, with 15 bases left between them. The CDR3 runs 16 residues. CDR3 nucleotide sequence: TGTGCCAGTAGTATGGCGTCAGGACAAACCTCCTACGAGCAGTACTTC. This sequence encodes CASSMASGQTSYEQYF.

This clonotype appeared a single time. The V call is TRBV20-1, the J call TRBJ1-2; D unclear. There are 13 residues in the CDR3. The germline V and J ends were trimmed by 5 bases and 2 bases, with 12 bases remaining between them. Germline V CDR1 and CDR2: DFQATT, SNEGSKA (reference sequence). As DNA, the CDR3 is TGCAGTGCTGGCAAGGGCCTCAACTATGGCTACACCTTC. Its protein is CSAGKGLNYGYTF.

This rearrangement joins TRBV4-3 to TRBJ1-6; D is uncertain. Trimming took off 1 base at V and 2 bases at J, with 0 bases between the two ends. In germline, CDR1 is LGHNA, CDR2 YSLEER. The CDR3 length is 13 residues. DNA of the CDR3: TGCGCCAGCAGCCAAGCCTATAATTCACCCCTCCACTTT. Encoded protein: CASSQAYNSPLHF.

V gene TRBV7-6 combines with J gene TRBJ1-2; no clear D. V was cut by 1 base and J by 4 bases, with 10 bases left in between. This CDR3 is 14 amino acids long. Per the germline V gene, CDR1 is SGHVS and CDR2 is FNYEAQ. CDR3 DNA: TGTGCCAGCAGCTTAGACTCGACCGGCTATGGCTACACCTTC. Translated, it gives CASSLDSTGYGYTF.

This clonotype occurred a few times. V is TRBV7-2 and J is TRBJ1-2; D might be TRBD1 (5 bases). Deletions cut 3 bases from V and 4 bases from J, with 15 bases between. The CDR3 sequence is 15 residues long. Germline values: CDR1 SGHTA, CDR2 FQGNSA. The CDR3 DNA sequence: TGTGCCAGCAGCTTCCAGCATCGGGACCTCTATGGCTACACCTTC. Translated, it gives CASSFQHRDLYGYTF.

This rearrangement joins TRBV7-3 to TRBJ1-1; 7 bases line up with TRBD1. Germline loops: CDR1 SGHTA, CDR2 FQGTGA. The CDR3 covers 15 residues. Trimming took 3 bases from V and 0 from J; bases not matched to a gene: 4. CDR3 nucleotides: TGTGCCAGCAGCTTTCAGACAGGGTTGAACACTGAAGCTTTCTTT. This codes for CASSFQTGLNTEAFF.

This clonotype was seen a few times. The gene calls are TRBV4-1 and TRBJ2-7, with a tentative D call TRBD2 (5 bases). The CDR3 is 15 residues long. Germline V gives CDR1 MGHRA, CDR2 YSYEKL. Deletions cut 4 bases from V and 0 bases from J, with 13 bases between. As DNA, the CDR3 is TGCGCCAGCAGCCCCGAAACGGGGAGCTCCTACGAGCAGTACTTC. Translation gives CASSPETGSSYEQYF.

J is TRBJ2-1 and V is TRBV7-7, with 8 bases matching TRBD1. Germline CDR1 is SSHAT and CDR2 is FNYEAQ (reference sequence). The CDR3 spans 13 residues. Trimming at V came to 5 bases and at J to 8 bases, leaving 5 bases not matched to a gene. CDR3 sequence: CASSIGTGYEQFF. The CDR3 DNA sequence: TGTGCCAGCAGCATAGGGACAGGCTATGAGCAGTTCTTC.

This clonotype has more than one count but fewer than ten. The genes are TRBV20-1 and TRBJ2-7; 8 nucleotides align to TRBD2. Germline CDR1 DFQATT, CDR2 SNEGSKA (reference sequence). The CDR3 spans 12 residues. After removal of 5 bases from V and 6 bases from J, the junction contained 6 bases not matched to a gene. CDR3 bases: TGCAGTGCTTCCGGACTAGCAGGCGAGCAGTACTTC. Encoded protein: CSASGLAGEQYF.

This clonotype was detected only a few times. V usage is TRBV4-1 and J usage is TRBJ1-3; 7 positions match TRBD1. Germline assignment: CDR1 MGHRA and CDR2 YSYEKL. Trimming at V came to 1 base and at J to 1 base, leaving 7 bases not matched to a gene. The CDR3 contains 17 residues. The CDR3 is CASSQGSGGGSGNTIYF. CDR3 DNA: TGCGCCAGCAGCCAAGGGTCAGGGGGTGGTTCTGGAAACACCATATATTTT.

The chain recombines TRBV14 with TRBJ1-2; D is undetermined. This CDR3 spans 14 amino acids. V lost 0 bases and J lost 4, with 9 bases in between. The germline V gene encodes CDR1 SGHDN and CDR2 FVKESK. The CDR3 here is CASSQDLGFYGYTF. The CDR3 DNA sequence: TGTGCCAGCAGCCAAGATCTAGGTTTCTATGGCTACACCTTC.

This rearrangement joins TRBV4-2 to TRBJ2-3; D remains ambiguous. From germline, CDR1 is LGHNA and CDR2 YNFKEQ. This CDR3 is 15 amino acids long. Deletions cut 0 bases from V and 5 bases from J, with 12 bases between. The CDR3 is CASSQEPLGKDTQYF. CDR3 coding DNA: TGTGCCAGCAGCCAAGAACCCTTAGGGAAAGATACGCAGTATTTT.

This clonotype showed up just a few times. The genes are TRBV7-2 and TRBJ2-7; 7 nucleotides match TRBD1. Germline trimming cut 2 bases from V and 2 bases from J; bases unmatched to any gene: 12. The germline V gene has CDR1 SGHTA and CDR2 FQGNSA. This CDR3 spans 17 amino acids. The CDR3 sequence: CASSLTTGASAAYEQYF. The CDR3 coding sequence is TGTGCCAGCAGCTTAACCACAGGGGCCTCGGCCGCCTACGAGCAGTACTTC. The full variable domain, with the rest looked up from reference TRBV7-2 and TRBJ2-7, is GAGVSQSPSNKVTEKGKDVELRCDPISGHTALYWYRQSLGQGLEFLIYFQGNSAPDKSGLPSDRFSAERTGGSVSTLTIQRTQQEDSAVYLCASSLTTGASAAYEQYFGPGTRLTVT.

V and J are TRBV4-3 and TRBJ2-2; D is unclear. The V gene lost 4 bases and the J gene lost 6 bases, with 3 bases spanning the gap. CDR1 is LGHNA and CDR2 is YSLEER in the germline V gene. This CDR3 has 11 amino acids. In nucleotides, the CDR3 is TGCGCCAGCAGCCGGGCCGGGGAGCTGTTTTTT. Its translation is CASSRAGELFF.